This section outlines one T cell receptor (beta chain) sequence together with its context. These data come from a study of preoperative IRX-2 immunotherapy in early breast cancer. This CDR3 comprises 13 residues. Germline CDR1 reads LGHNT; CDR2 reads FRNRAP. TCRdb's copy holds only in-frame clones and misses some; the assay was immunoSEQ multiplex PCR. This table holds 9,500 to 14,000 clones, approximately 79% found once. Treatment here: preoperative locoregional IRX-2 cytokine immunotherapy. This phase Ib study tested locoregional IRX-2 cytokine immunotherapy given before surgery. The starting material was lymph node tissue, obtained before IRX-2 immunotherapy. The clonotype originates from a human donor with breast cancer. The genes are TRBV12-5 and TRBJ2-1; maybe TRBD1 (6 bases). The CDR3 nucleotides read TGTGCCAGCTGTTCGGACAGCTACAATGAGCAGTTCTTC. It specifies CASCSDSYNEQFF. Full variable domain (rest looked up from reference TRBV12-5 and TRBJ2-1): DARVTQTPRHKVTEMGQEVTMRCQPILGHNTVFWYRQTMMQGLELLAYFRNRAPLDDSGMPKDRFSAEMPDATLATLKIQPSEPRDSAVYFCASCSDSYNEQFFGPGTRLTVL.